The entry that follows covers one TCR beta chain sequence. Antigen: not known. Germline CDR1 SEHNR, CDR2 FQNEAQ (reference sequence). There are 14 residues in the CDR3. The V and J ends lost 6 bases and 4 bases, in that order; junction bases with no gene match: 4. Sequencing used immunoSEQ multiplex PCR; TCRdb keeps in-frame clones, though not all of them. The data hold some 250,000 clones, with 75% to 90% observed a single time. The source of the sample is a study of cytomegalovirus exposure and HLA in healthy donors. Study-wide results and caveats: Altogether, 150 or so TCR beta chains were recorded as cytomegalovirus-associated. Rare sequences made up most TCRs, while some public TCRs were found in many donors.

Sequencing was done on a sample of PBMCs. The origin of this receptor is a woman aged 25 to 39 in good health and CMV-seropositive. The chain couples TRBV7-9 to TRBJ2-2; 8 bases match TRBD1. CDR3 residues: CASSPDRATGELFF. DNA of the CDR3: TGTGCCAGCAGTCCGGACAGGGCCACCGGGGAGCTGTTTTTT.